This is a list of T cell receptor beta chains from one sample in a study of blood T cell repertoires in COVID-19. Produced via immunoSEQ multiplex PCR; TCRdb's table is partial and in-frame only. Of 75,000 to 80,000 clones in the sample, approximately 84% were seen once. The material sequenced was peripheral blood. These TCRs come from a man aged 55 to 70 with COVID-19, enrolled during active disease. CDR3s include the opening cysteine and the closing phenylalanine or tryptophan. A D gene is named only where the DNA matches it firmly. For some rows the clone size is stated as once, few or many, or as a class when expanded; others skip it.

>12|NA|TRBJ2-1|TRBV19|NA
TGTGCCGCCTCGGAGGAATACAATGAGCAGTTCTTC
CAASEEYNEQFF
>11|NA|TRBJ2-1|TRBV2|once
TGTGCCAGCAGCCAGGTTTATGAGCAGTTCTTC
CASSQVYEQFF
>15|TRBD1|TRBJ1-3|TRBV25-1|few
TGTGCCAGCAGTTACCTAACAGGGGCAGGAAACACCATATATTTT
CASSYLTGAGNTIYF
>16|TRBD1|TRBJ1-2|TRBV5-4|NA
TGTGCCAGCAGCTCACCCTTGGGACAGGGGGTGGATGGCTACACCTTC
CASSSPLGQGVDGYTF
>15|TRBD2|TRBJ2-3|TRBV28|NA
TGTGCCAGCAGTGACCCGGGACTAGCGGTAGATACGCAGTATTTT
CASSDPGLAVDTQYF
>15|TRBD1|TRBJ2-7|TRBV2|NA
TGTGCCAGCAGTGATCGGTCAGGGGGCTCGCACGAGCAGTACTTC
CASSDRSGGSHEQYF
>14|NA|TRBJ2-2|TRBV19|NA
TGTGCCAGTAGTAACAGTCCGGGGACCGGGGAGCTGTTTTTT
CASSNSPGTGELFF
>11|NA|TRBJ2-1|TRBV6-5|NA
TGTGCCAGCAATGGGGCAAGGGAGCAGTTCTTC
CASNGAREQFF
>14|NA|TRBJ1-1|TRBV6-5|NA
TGTGCCAGCAGAACAGTCATTTTGGCCACTGAAGCTTTCTTT
CASRTVILATEAFF
>14|NA|TRBJ1-4|TRBV7-9|once
TGTGCCAGCAGCTCCTCCCGGTCTGCGGAAAAACTGTTTTTT
CASSSSRSAEKLFF
>16|NA|TRBJ2-1|TRBV7-2|NA
TGTGCCAGCAGCTTATACCCCGGGGGCTCCTACAATGAGCAGTTCTTC
CASSLYPGGSYNEQFF
>16|NA|TRBJ1-3|TRBV28|NA
TGTGCCAGCACACCCGCGGACGAACTAGGGGGAAACACCATATATTTT
CASTPADELGGNTIYF
>19|TRBD2|TRBJ2-2|TRBV7-9|NA
TGTGCCAGCAGCTCGCCCGTCCGGGCGACTAGCGGGAACACCGGGGAGCTGTTTTTT
CASSSPVRATSGNTGELFF
>12|NA|TRBJ1-5|TRBV6-4|NA
TGTGCCAGCAGATGGGGGCATCAGCCCCAGCATTTT
CASRWGHQPQHF
>15|TRBD1|TRBJ2-3|TRBV5-4|NA
TGTGCCAGCAGCTCGACCCTGGACAGGCAAGATACGCAGTATTTT
CASSSTLDRQDTQYF
>13|NA|TRBJ1-2|TRBV6-5|once
TGTGCCAGCAGACGTGAGACAGGATATGGCTACACCTTC
CASRRETGYGYTF
>14|TRBD2|TRBJ2-7|TRBV25-1|NA
TGTGCCAGCAGAGAGCGGGAGGCCTCCTACGAGCAGTACTTC
CASREREASYEQYF
>14|TRBD1|TRBJ1-1|TRBV5-1|NA
TGCGCCAGCAGCTGGACAGGGGAGAGGACTGAAGCTTTCTTT
CASSWTGERTEAFF
>20|NA|TRBJ2-3|TRBV3-1/TRBV3-2|NA
TGTGCCAGCAGCCAAGGGTGGGGAGCGGGCAGGACCCCGGGCACAGATACGCAGTATTTT
CASSQGWGAGRTPGTDTQYF
>15|NA|TRBJ2-1|TRBV7-9|NA
TGTGCCAGCAGCTGGGAGCGGAGCTCCTACAATGAGCAGTTCTTC
CASSWERSSYNEQFF
>14|NA|TRBJ1-6|TRBV2|once
TGTGCCAGCAGTGACGGGGTGGGTAATTCACCCCTCCACTTT
CASSDGVGNSPLHF
>17|TRBD2|TRBJ2-5|TRBV3-1/TRBV3-2|NA
TGTGCCAGCAGCTCGGGACTAGCGGGAGGGCCATGGGAGACCCAGTACTTC
CASSSGLAGGPWETQYF
>17|TRBD1|TRBJ1-4|TRBV15|NA
TGTGCCACCAGCGGGGACAGGGAGGCCTCAACTAATGAAAAACTGTTTTTT
CATSGDREASTNEKLFF
>16|TRBD2|TRBJ2-7|TRBV5-4|NA
TGTGCCAGCAGCCAAGCCCCCAGCGGGGCCCTCTACGAGCAGTACTTC
CASSQAPSGALYEQYF
>13|TRBD1|TRBJ2-7|TRBV2|NA
TGTGCCAGCAGTCGAACAGGGGCCTACGAGCAGTACTTC
CASSRTGAYEQYF
>16|NA|TRBJ1-1|TRBV4-2|NA
TGTGCCAGCAGCCCCTCTGGGGCCGGACGGAACACTGAAGCTTTCTTT
CASSPSGAGRNTEAFF
>14|NA|TRBJ1-1|TRBV19|NA
TGTGCCAGTAGTATAGCCGTGGGGGGCACTGAAGCTTTCTTT
CASSIAVGGTEAFF
>13|NA|TRBJ2-7|TRBV29-1|NA
TGCAGCGTCGTCCCTGGAGTCTCCTACGAGCAGTACTTC
CSVVPGVSYEQYF
>13|NA|TRBJ2-7|TRBV10-1|NA
TGCGCCAGCAGTCGACAGGATCCCTACGAGCAGTACTTC
CASSRQDPYEQYF
>16|NA|TRBJ2-1|TRBV7-3|NA
TGTGCCAGCACTGCCCAACCGGGAGTTCCCTACAATGAGCAGTTCTTC
CASTAQPGVPYNEQFF
>15|NA|TRBJ1-1|TRBV3-1/TRBV3-2|once
TGTGCCAGCAGCAAATCCGGGATGTATTCGACTGAAGCTTTCTTT
CASSKSGMYSTEAFF
>15|NA|TRBJ2-7|TRBV3-1/TRBV3-2|NA
TGTGCCAGCAGCCAAGGAGGGAGCGGCCTCTACGAGCAGTACTTC
CASSQGGSGLYEQYF
>17|TRBD1|TRBJ2-7|TRBV7-9|NA
TGTGCCAGCAGCCCCGAGGGTTTTGGGACAGGGTTTTACGAGCAGTACTTC
CASSPEGFGTGFYEQYF
>16|TRBD2|TRBJ2-3|TRBV7-2|few
TGTGCCAGCAGCTTAGTAGCGGGAGGTTTTACAGATACGCAGTATTTT
CASSLVAGGFTDTQYF
>13|NA|TRBJ2-1|TRBV10-2|NA
TGCGCCAGCCTAGAAAGTTATCGCAATGAGCAGTTCTTC
CASLESYRNEQFF
>18|TRBD1|TRBJ2-5|TRBV2|NA
TGTGCCAGCAGTCCTACTCAACTAGGGGACAGGGTCGGGGAGACCCAGTACTTC
CASSPTQLGDRVGETQYF
>14|TRBD1|TRBJ1-3|TRBV18|NA
TGTGCCAGCTCCGACAGGGGGCTTGGAAACACCATATATTTT
CASSDRGLGNTIYF
>12|NA|TRBJ2-7|TRBV28|NA
TGTGCCAGCATTACTCCAAACGGGGAGCAGTACTTC
CASITPNGEQYF
>14|TRBD1|TRBJ2-1|TRBV11-1|once
TGTGCCAGCAGCTTTTCAGGGGGCCAGGATGAGCAGTTCTTC
CASSFSGGQDEQFF
>15|NA|TRBJ2-7|TRBV5-6|NA
TGTGCCAGCAGCTTGGGGGGGACTGCCACCTACGAGCAGTACTTC
CASSLGGTATYEQYF
>13|NA|TRBJ1-3|TRBV7-3|NA
TGTGCCAGCAGCTCCTCCTCTGGAAACACCATATATTTT
CASSSSSGNTIYF
>13|TRBD1|TRBJ2-1|TRBV24-1|NA
TGTGCCACCAGTGACCTGACAGGGTATGAGCAGTTCTTC
CATSDLTGYEQFF
>15|TRBD2|TRBJ2-1|TRBV10-1|NA
TGCGCCAGCAGTGAGTCGGATAGCGGGACTAATGAGCAGTTCTTC
CASSESDSGTNEQFF
>15|NA|TRBJ2-2|TRBV11-3|NA
TGTGCCAGCAGTCCATCCCCCAGGAACACCGGGGAGCTGTTTTTT
CASSPSPRNTGELFF
>18|TRBD2|TRBJ2-1|TRBV3-1/TRBV3-2|NA
TGTGCCAGCAGCCAAGGGACTAGCGGGTACTACAATGAAGGTGAGCAGTTCTTC
CASSQGTSGYYNEGEQFF
>14|TRBD1|TRBJ1-2|TRBV5-5|NA
TGTGCCAGCAGCTGGGGGACAGCAGACTATGGCTACACCTTC
CASSWGTADYGYTF